This is a list of T cell receptor beta chains from one sample in a study of blood T cell repertoires in COVID-19. Sequenced by immunoSEQ multiplex PCR; TCRdb stores in-frame clones only, minus some. This sample carries 150,000 to 190,000 clones, around 80% of them seen once, and the ten largest clones take 0.45% to 0.6%. The sequenced material came from peripheral blood. The source of these receptors is a man aged 60-69 years with acute or convalescent COVID-19. The CDR3 runs from the conserved cysteine through the conserved F or W. The order of the fields is CDR3 protein, CDR3 DNA, clone size, J gene, V gene, D gene. The D gene is left open where the match is weak. Part of the rows lack a size; the others show once, few, many or a class for expanded clones.

CDR3aa: CASSLGGVVSNTGELFF
CDR3nt: TGTGCCAGCAGCTTAGGGGGAGTGGTTTCGAACACCGGGGAGCTGTTTTTT
abundance: NA
j_gene: TRBJ2-2
v_gene: TRBV7-9
d_gene: NA

CDR3aa: CASSLEFGRTVEQYF
CDR3nt: TGTGCCAGCAGCCTAGAATTCGGGAGAACGGTGGAGCAGTACTTC
abundance: NA
j_gene: TRBJ2-7
v_gene: TRBV7-2
d_gene: NA

CDR3aa: CASSPTRDFYGYTF
CDR3nt: TGTGCCAGCAGTCCGACAAGGGACTTCTATGGCTACACCTTC
abundance: few
j_gene: TRBJ1-2
v_gene: TRBV28
d_gene: NA

CDR3aa: CASSIRGVDTQYF
CDR3nt: TGTGCCAGTAGTATAAGGGGCGTCGATACGCAGTATTTT
abundance: NA
j_gene: TRBJ2-3
v_gene: TRBV19
d_gene: NA

CDR3aa: CASSYQGTGGETQYF
CDR3nt: TGTGCCAGCAGTTACCAAGGGACAGGGGGAGAGACCCAGTACTTC
abundance: NA
j_gene: TRBJ2-5
v_gene: TRBV6-6
d_gene: TRBD1

CDR3aa: CASSEWGGVDTQYF
CDR3nt: TGTGCCAGCAGTGAATGGGGGGGAGTAGATACGCAGTATTTT
abundance: NA
j_gene: TRBJ2-3
v_gene: TRBV25-1
d_gene: TRBD2

CDR3aa: CASSLVGSPPLHF
CDR3nt: TGTGCCAGCAGCTTGGTGGGGAGCCCACCCCTCCACTTT
abundance: NA
j_gene: TRBJ1-6
v_gene: TRBV5-4
d_gene: NA

CDR3aa: CASSSIGSGPYNEQFF
CDR3nt: TGTGCCAGCAGCTCAATTGGTAGCGGGCCATACAATGAGCAGTTCTTC
abundance: NA
j_gene: TRBJ2-1
v_gene: TRBV7-6
d_gene: TRBD2

CDR3aa: CASSSRQGGISPLHF
CDR3nt: TGTGCCAGCAGCTCCCGACAGGGGGGAATTTCACCCCTCCACTTT
abundance: NA
j_gene: TRBJ1-6
v_gene: TRBV11-1
d_gene: TRBD1

CDR3aa: CASSVDGGSSGFYEQYF
CDR3nt: TGTGCCAGCAGCGTAGACGGGGGGTCTAGCGGGTTCTACGAGCAGTACTTC
abundance: NA
j_gene: TRBJ2-7
v_gene: TRBV9
d_gene: TRBD2

CDR3aa: CASSPKVYREEEAFF
CDR3nt: TGTGCCAGCTCACCTAAAGTTTACAGGGAAGAAGAAGCTTTCTTT
abundance: once
j_gene: TRBJ1-1
v_gene: TRBV18
d_gene: NA

CDR3aa: CASSPYTAGVSGELFF
CDR3nt: TGTGCCAGCTCACCATATACAGCGGGAGTTTCCGGGGAGCTGTTTTTT
abundance: NA
j_gene: TRBJ2-2
v_gene: TRBV18
d_gene: TRBD2

CDR3aa: CASSPGGLEGNSPLHF
CDR3nt: TGTGCCAGCAGCCCTGGGGGGTTGGAGGGGAATTCACCCCTCCACTTT
abundance: NA
j_gene: TRBJ1-6
v_gene: TRBV5-4
d_gene: NA

CDR3aa: CASSLDMGQGTYEQYF
CDR3nt: TGTGCCAGCAGCTTAGATATGGGACAGGGGACCTACGAGCAGTACTTC
abundance: NA
j_gene: TRBJ2-7
v_gene: TRBV11-2
d_gene: TRBD1

CDR3aa: CASSRQGGNEQFF
CDR3nt: TGTGCCAGCAGCCGACAGGGCGGCAATGAGCAGTTCTTC
abundance: NA
j_gene: TRBJ2-1
v_gene: TRBV9
d_gene: TRBD1

CDR3aa: CASSPEPAGTDTQYF
CDR3nt: TGTGCCAGCAGCCCGGAACCAGCGGGGACAGATACGCAGTATTTT
abundance: NA
j_gene: TRBJ2-3
v_gene: TRBV5-8
d_gene: TRBD2

CDR3aa: CASSPTGTTSNQPQHF
CDR3nt: TGCGCCAGCAGCCCTACAGGGACGACTAGCAATCAGCCCCAGCATTTT
abundance: NA
j_gene: TRBJ1-5
v_gene: TRBV4-1
d_gene: NA

CDR3aa: CASTGGTLRQDEQFF
CDR3nt: TGTGCCAGCACCGGGGGGACGTTGCGTCAGGATGAGCAGTTCTTC
abundance: NA
j_gene: TRBJ2-1
v_gene: TRBV7-9
d_gene: TRBD2

CDR3aa: CAISGNQGVNTEAFF
CDR3nt: TGTGCCATCAGTGGGAACCAGGGGGTGAACACTGAAGCTTTCTTT
abundance: NA
j_gene: TRBJ1-1
v_gene: TRBV10-3
d_gene: TRBD1

CDR3aa: CASSQSLRETQYF
CDR3nt: TGCGCCAGCAGCCAATCCTTGCGGGAGACCCAGTACTTC
abundance: once
j_gene: TRBJ2-5
v_gene: TRBV4-3
d_gene: NA

CDR3aa: CASSSGLAGGAAGELFF
CDR3nt: TGTGCCAGCAGCTCCGGACTAGCGGGGGGGGCTGCCGGGGAGCTGTTTTTT
abundance: NA
j_gene: TRBJ2-2
v_gene: TRBV5-4
d_gene: TRBD2

CDR3aa: CASSRGGAYNSPLHF
CDR3nt: TGCGCCAGCAGCCGAGGGGGGGCCTATAATTCACCCCTCCACTTT
abundance: few
j_gene: TRBJ1-6
v_gene: TRBV4-1
d_gene: NA

CDR3aa: CASSPLTGTFGDTQYF
CDR3nt: TGTGCCAGCAGCCCTCTGACAGGGACTTTCGGTGATACGCAGTATTTT
abundance: few
j_gene: TRBJ2-3
v_gene: TRBV11-2
d_gene: NA

CDR3aa: CASSYSPGQVAWEAFF
CDR3nt: TGTGCCAGCAGTTACTCGCCGGGACAGGTCGCCTGGGAAGCTTTCTTT
abundance: NA
j_gene: TRBJ1-1
v_gene: TRBV6-2/TRBV6-3
d_gene: TRBD1

CDR3aa: CASSVGGAGEKLFF
CDR3nt: TGTGCCAGCAGTGTAGGGGGAGCAGGTGAAAAACTGTTTTTT
abundance: NA
j_gene: TRBJ1-4
v_gene: TRBV2
d_gene: NA

CDR3aa: CASSLYGGEQFF
CDR3nt: TGTGCCAGCAGCTTATACGGGGGTGAGCAGTTCTTC
abundance: once
j_gene: TRBJ2-1
v_gene: TRBV11-2
d_gene: NA

CDR3aa: CASSQVATGGEQYF
CDR3nt: TGTGCCAGCAGCCAAGTGGCGACGGGGGGGGAGCAGTACTTC
abundance: NA
j_gene: TRBJ2-7
v_gene: TRBV4-2
d_gene: TRBD2

CDR3aa: CASSPRGGSYEQYF
CDR3nt: TGTGCCAGCAGCCCGAGGGGAGGCTCCTACGAGCAGTACTTC
abundance: NA
j_gene: TRBJ2-7
v_gene: TRBV7-2
d_gene: NA

CDR3aa: CASSRRALSGTISYNEQFF
CDR3nt: TGTGCCAGCAGCCGCCGGGCGCTTAGCGGGACCATTTCCTACAATGAGCAGTTCTTC
abundance: NA
j_gene: TRBJ2-1
v_gene: TRBV7-2
d_gene: TRBD2